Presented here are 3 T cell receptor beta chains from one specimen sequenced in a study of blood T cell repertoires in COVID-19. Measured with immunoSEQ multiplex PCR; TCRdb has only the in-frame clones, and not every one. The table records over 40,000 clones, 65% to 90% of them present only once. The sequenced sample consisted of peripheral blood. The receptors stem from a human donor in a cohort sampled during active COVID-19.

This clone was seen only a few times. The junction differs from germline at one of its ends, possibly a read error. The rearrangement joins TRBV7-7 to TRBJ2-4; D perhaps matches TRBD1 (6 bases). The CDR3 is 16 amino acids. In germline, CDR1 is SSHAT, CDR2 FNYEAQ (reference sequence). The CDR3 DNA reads TGTGCTAGCAGCTTACCCGACAGGTTAGCCAAAAACATTCAGTACTTC. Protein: CASSLPDRLAKNIQYF.

The CDR3 is CASSPGNNQPQHF. The CDR3 nucleotides read TGTGCCAGCAGCCCAGGGAACAATCAGCCCCAGCATTTT. V gene TRBV9 combines with J gene TRBJ1-5; possible D gene TRBD1, 5 bases. The germline V gene encodes CDR1 SGDLS and CDR2 YYNGEE. The length of the CDR3 is 13 residues. The V end lost 4 bases, the J end lost 3 bases, and 8 bases lay between the germline ends.

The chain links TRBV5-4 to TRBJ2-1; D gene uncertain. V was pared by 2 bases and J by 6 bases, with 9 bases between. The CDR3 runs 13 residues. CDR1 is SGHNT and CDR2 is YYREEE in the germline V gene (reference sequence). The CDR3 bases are TGTGCCAGCAGCTTCGTACAGTCCAATGAGCAGTTCTTC. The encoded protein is CASSFVQSNEQFF.